One sample yielded the 9 T cell receptor beta chains listed below, sequenced in a study of cytomegalovirus exposure and HLA in healthy donors. The study ran its PCR with 60 Vbeta and 13 Jbeta primers. Clones were sequenced by immunoSEQ multiplex PCR, and TCRdb holds only the in-frame ones, with some missing. The sample carries approximately 150,000 clones, more than 70% recorded once. The sample taken for sequencing was PBMCs. The receptors derive from a male donor in good health and CMV-seronegative.

The rearrangement links TRBV5-4 to TRBJ2-1, with TRBD2 matching 9 bases. The J segment lost 9 bases and the V segment lost 0 bases, leaving 10 bases of the junction unmatched. The CDR3 is made up of 16 amino acids. The germline V gene has CDR1 SGHNT and CDR2 YYREEE (reference sequence). The CDR3 DNA reads TGTGCCAGCAGCTTGGCTCTGGCTAGCGGGAACGGTGAGCAGTTCTTC. Its protein product is CASSLALASGNGEQFF. Combining the CDR3 with reference TRBV5-4 and TRBJ2-1 gives the whole variable domain ETGVTQSPTHLIKTRGQQVTLRCSSQSGHNTVSWYQQALGQGPQFIFQYYREEENGRGNFPPRFSGLQFPNYSSELNVNALELDDSALYLCASSLALASGNGEQFFGPGTRLTVL.

This clone came up a few times. V and J are TRBV5-4 and TRBJ2-5; D is perhaps TRBD1 (6 bases). The J call is uncertain, as TRBJ2-7 better fits the DNA end. Germline lookup yields CDR1 SGHNT and CDR2 YYREEE (reference sequence). This CDR3 contains 13 residues. CDR3 loop: CASSPGQTYEQYF. The CDR3 DNA reads TGTGCCAGCAGCCCCGGACAGACCTACGAGCAGTACTTC.

This chain uses TRBV5-1 with TRBJ1-1; TRBD1 matches at 9 bases. Trimming removed 0 bases from V and 7 bases from J; junction bases left unmatched: 1. Germline V gives CDR1 SGHRS, CDR2 YFSETQ. This CDR3 is 13 amino acids long. The CDR3 sequence: CASSLGDRDEAFF. For the CDR3, the DNA is TGCGCCAGCAGCTTGGGGGACAGGGATGAAGCTTTCTTT.

This chain joins TRBV6-6 and TRBJ1-5; a weak D match, TRBD1 (6 bases). The ends were cut back, 0 bases at V and 7 bases at J, with 13 bases in the middle. Per germline, CDR1 MNHNY and CDR2 SVGAGI (reference sequence). The CDR3 is 15 residues long. The CDR3 DNA reads as TGTGCCAGCAGTTACTCGAAAGGGGGTAAGCAGCCCCAGCATTTT. Its translation: CASSYSKGGKQPQHF.

V is TRBV4-1 and J is TRBJ2-5; 8 positions agree with TRBD1. Germline values: CDR1 MGHRA, CDR2 YSYEKL. V lost 9 bases to trimming and J lost 3 bases; unmatched junction nucleotides: 3. This CDR3 has 12 residues. This CDR3 is CASQDREETQYF. CDR3 DNA: TGCGCCAGTCAGGACAGGGAAGAGACCCAGTACTTC.

This clone was recorded only once. As DNA, the CDR3 is TGTGCCAGCAGCTTGGCCTCCGGACTAGGGGAGCAGTACTTC. The encoded protein is CASSLASGLGEQYF. The chain combines TRBV5-6 with TRBJ2-7; 7 bases line up with TRBD2. V lost 0 bases and J lost 7; bases outside the gene matches: 7. CDR1 SGHDT and CDR2 YYEEEE come from the germline V gene. The CDR3 extends over 14 amino acids.

This chain joins TRBV5-6 and TRBJ1-2; D ambiguous. Trimming removed 2 bases from V and 7 bases from J, with 6 bases in between. Germline CDR1 SGHDT, CDR2 YYEEEE. CDR3 length: 11 amino acids. The CDR3 nucleotides read TGTGCCAGCAGCTTACGTAGTGGCTACACCTTC. Protein sequence: CASSLRSGYTF.

The chain is built from TRBV6-1 and TRBJ2-7, with a tentative D call TRBD2 (5 bases). The V and J ends lost 1 base and 4 bases respectively, with 14 bases between them. CDR1 is MNHNS and CDR2 is SASEGT in the germline V gene. The CDR3 is made up of 15 amino acids. The CDR3 DNA follows: TGTGCCAGCAGTGAAGGGCTGGTCCCGGGGTACGAGCAGTACTTC. Protein product: CASSEGLVPGYEQYF.

The sample holds a few counts of this clone. CDR3 amino acids: CASSPISGRGNTGELFF. The CDR3 DNA reads as TGTGCCAGCAGCCCTATTAGCGGGAGAGGGAACACCGGGGAGCTGTTTTTT. The chain has TRBV9 and TRBJ2-2, with 9 bases identical to TRBD2. The junction had 8 bases not matched to a gene; V was cut back by 4 bases and J by 1 base. Per the germline V gene, CDR1 is SGDLS and CDR2 is YYNGEE. The CDR3 runs 17 residues.